A single sample gave rise to the 21 T cell receptor beta chains below, sequenced in a study of vaccination effects on CD4 cells after COVID-19. The assay was immunoSEQ multiplex PCR, and TCRdb's table has in-frame clones only and misses some. The sample carries 65,000 or so clones, 76% recorded once. The antigens of these receptors remain unknown. Antigen-specific CD4+ T cells expanded by the ViraFEST assay with viral peptide pools were then sequenced. Upon completion of about ten days in culture, CD4+ T cells were isolated. Vaccinees lacked prior SARS-CoV-2 infection and tested negative for nucleocapsid antibodies. The input for sequencing was CD4+ T cells from PBMCs cultured with HCoV-NL63 spike peptides, taken before COVID-19 vaccination. The receptors here all came from a human donor who received a COVID-19 vaccine.

V and J are TRBV2 and TRBJ2-5, with D tentatively TRBD1 (6 bases). Trimming took off 4 bases at V and 7 bases at J, with 16 bases between the two ends. The germline V gene has CDR1 SNHLY and CDR2 FYNNEI. CDR3 length: 14 residues. This CDR3 is CASSALTGGMTQYF. As DNA, the CDR3 is TGTGCCAGCAGTGCCCTGACAGGTGGGATGACCCAGTACTTC.

The chain couples TRBV5-1 to TRBJ2-7, with TRBD1 matching 7 bases. V was pared by 0 bases and J by 2 bases, with 2 bases of the junction left unmatched. This CDR3 is built from 14 residues. CDR1 SGHRS and CDR2 YFSETQ come from the germline V gene. CDR3 in amino acids: CASSLDGQAYEQYV. CDR3 nucleotide sequence: TGCGCCAGCAGCTTGGATGGACAGGCCTACGAGCAGTACGTC.

V gene TRBV3-1 (or the pseudogene TRBV3-2) combines with J gene TRBJ1-1; no clear D. Trimming took 1 base from V and 3 from J, leaving 9 bases between them. The CDR3 consists of 14 residues. CDR1 LGHDT and CDR2 YNNKEL come from the germline V gene (reference sequence). The CDR3 here is CASSQVSRDTEAFF. DNA of the CDR3: TGTGCCAGCAGCCAAGTTAGTAGGGACACTGAAGCTTTCTTT.

There are a few counts of this clone. J is TRBJ2-7 and V is TRBV2; D gene ambiguous. Trimming shortened V by 8 bases and J by 3 bases, and 14 bases separated the two germline ends. Looked up from germline, CDR1 is SNHLY and CDR2 is FYNNEI. The CDR3 sequence is 13 residues long. CDR3 DNA sequence: TGTGCCAGCGCACCCTTGGCCTACTACGAGCAGTACGTC. As protein: CASAPLAYYEQYV.

This chain joins TRBV9 and TRBJ2-3; no reliable D call. V was clipped by 1 base and J by 4 bases, with 7 bases between them. This CDR3 spans 13 amino acids. Looked up from germline, CDR1 is SGDLS and CDR2 is YYNGEE. The DNA of the CDR3 is TGTGCCAGCAGCGTATCCCTAGCAGATACGCAGTATTTT. Translation gives CASSVSLADTQYF. Using reference TRBV9 and TRBJ2-3 for the parts outside the CDR3, the full variable domain is DSGVTQTPKHLITATGQRVTLRCSPRSGDLSVYWYQQSLDQGLQFLIQYYNGEERAKGNILERFSAQQFPDLHSELNLSSLELGDSALYFCASSVSLADTQYFGPGTRLTVL.

V and J are TRBV27 and TRBJ1-2, with 8 nucleotides matching TRBD1. Germline trimming cut 4 bases from V and 4 bases from J; bases unmatched to any gene: 8. CDR3 length: 15 amino acids. Germline loops: CDR1 MNHEY, CDR2 SMNVEV (reference sequence). In nucleotides, the CDR3 is TGTGCCAGCAGTTCCCTCGGGACAGGAAGCTATGGCTACACCTTC. Translated, it gives CASSSLGTGSYGYTF.

The CDR3 spells CASSPGSPGETQYF. The CDR3 region has the DNA TGTGCCAGCTCACCAGGGTCGCCCGGAGAGACCCAGTACTTC. V usage is TRBV18 and J usage is TRBJ2-5; no firm D call. This CDR3 is built from 14 residues. V lost 2 bases and J 4 bases, leaving 11 bases between the germline ends. Germline CDR1 KGHSH, CDR2 LQKENI.

The chain employs TRBV6-5 and TRBJ2-3, with D possibly matching TRBD1 (6 bases). V was pared by 6 bases and J by 2 bases, with 15 bases between. This CDR3 has 15 amino acids. CDR1 and CDR2 from the germline V gene are MNHEY and SVGAGI. CDR3 in DNA: TGTGCCAGCAGCTCAGGACAGAGATACACAGATACGCAGTATTTT. Translating it yields CASSSGQRYTDTQYF.

This chain joins TRBV5-4 and TRBJ2-1, with TRBD1 matching over 7 bases. This CDR3 comprises 16 residues. The trim removed 0 bases at V and 8 bases at J, leaving 11 bases unmatched. Looked up from germline, CDR1 is SGHNT and CDR2 is YYREEE (reference sequence). The CDR3 bases are TGTGCCAGCAGCTTGGAGGTGGGGACAGTACGGGATGAGCAGTTCTTC. This encodes CASSLEVGTVRDEQFF.

This chain connects TRBV10-2 to TRBJ1-2; possible D gene TRBD1, 5 bases. Germline V gene data show CDR1 as WSHSY and CDR2 as SAAADI. This CDR3 comprises 13 residues. V gave up 7 bases and J gave up 8 bases, with 17 bases separating them. CDR3 residues: CASTDRGLVGYTF. CDR3 coding DNA: TGCGCCAGCACTGATAGGGGTCTAGTCGGCTACACCTTC.

V is TRBV19 and J is TRBJ1-5; 9 nucleotides match TRBD1. The J segment lost 2 bases and the V segment lost 9 bases, leaving 17 bases of the junction unmatched. CDR1 and CDR2 from the germline V gene are LNHDA and SQIVND (reference sequence). The CDR3 consists of 18 residues. CDR3 DNA: TGTGCCAGCCGCGACCCGGGACAGGGTGTGTTGGGCAATCAGCCCCAGCATTTT. Its translation is CASRDPGQGVLGNQPQHF.

This clone occurred a few times. The genes are TRBV3-1 (or the pseudogene TRBV3-2) and TRBJ1-1; the D is unclear. Germline V CDR1 and CDR2: LGHDT, YNNKEL (reference sequence). Between the trimmed V and J ends, which lost 0 bases and 8 bases, there was a span of 10 bases. The length of the CDR3 is 13 residues. The CDR3 coding sequence is TGTGCCAGCAGCCAAGATTCGGCGGGCGAAGCTTTCTTT. Amino acids: CASSQDSAGEAFF.

The chain employs TRBV6-1 and TRBJ1-2; D ambiguous. Per the germline V gene, CDR1 is MNHNS and CDR2 is SASEGT. This CDR3 region has 11 residues. Trimming pared 1 base from V and 4 bases from J, leaving 1 base between. The CDR3 DNA reads TGTGCCAGCAGTGAAGGCTATGGCTACACCTTC. Amino acid sequence: CASSEGYGYTF.

J is TRBJ2-3 and V is TRBV5-1; 7 bases line up with TRBD1. CDR1 and CDR2 from the germline V gene are SGHRS and YFSETQ. V dropped 4 bases and J dropped 0; count of bases not matched to a gene: 5. This CDR3 has 15 amino acids. For the CDR3, the DNA is TGCGCCAGCAGCGTGGGACAGCCAAGCACAGATACGCAGTATTTT. Translation gives CASSVGQPSTDTQYF.

The gene calls are TRBV6-1 and TRBJ1-3, with TRBD1 identical over 8 bases. Germline V lookup: CDR1 MNHNS, CDR2 SASEGT. This CDR3 has 16 amino acids. The J segment lost 4 bases and the V segment lost 1 base, leaving 6 bases of the junction unmatched. The CDR3 here is CASSEVYGQGGNTIYF. DNA of the CDR3: TGTGCCAGCAGTGAAGTATATGGACAGGGAGGAAACACCATATATTTT.

The chain combines TRBV5-6 with TRBJ2-5; D is unclear. CDR3 size: 14 residues. V dropped 0 bases and J dropped 2 bases, with 8 bases sitting between them. The V gene's germline CDR1 is SGHDT and CDR2 YYEEEE. The CDR3 here is CASSLEWVQETQYF. CDR3 coding DNA: TGTGCCAGCAGCTTGGAGTGGGTACAAGAGACCCAGTACTTC. The entire variable domain, with the rest obtained from reference TRBV5-6 and TRBJ2-5, is as follows: DAGVTQSPTHLIKTRGQQVTLRCSPKSGHDTVSWYQQALGQGPQFIFQYYEEEERQRGNFPDRFSGHQFPNYSSELNVNALLLGDSALYLCASSLEWVQETQYFGPGTRLLVL.

This clone was seen just once. CDR3 in DNA: TGTGCCAGCAGCTTAGTGCGGGGAAGGGGCTACACCTTC. Its protein is CASSLVRGRGYTF. The chain is built from TRBV7-2 and TRBJ1-2; unclear D gene. Trimming cost V 1 base and J 8 bases, with 11 bases left between them. Germline loops: CDR1 SGHTA, CDR2 FQGNSA. There are 13 residues in the CDR3.

This chain uses TRBV6-5 with TRBJ1-1; unclear D gene. CDR1 and CDR2 (germline): MNHEY, SVGAGI. There are 13 residues in the CDR3. Deletions cut 2 bases from V and 5 bases from J, with 9 bases between. The CDR3 nucleotides are TGTGCCAGCAGTTACCAGGTCGAAACTGAAGCTTTCTTT. It yields the protein CASSYQVETEAFF.

The rearrangement uses TRBV5-1 and TRBJ1-1, with 9 bases aligning to TRBD1. CDR3 length: 14 residues. Trimming took 4 bases from V and 3 from J; bases not matched to a gene: 4. Germline V gene data show CDR1 as SGHRS and CDR2 as YFSETQ. The CDR3 nucleotides read TGCGCCAGCAGCCGGGACAGGGTCGACACTGAAGCTTTCTTT. It yields the protein CASSRDRVDTEAFF.

The V gene is TRBV6-6, the J gene TRBJ1-2; D gene unclear. V was pared by 4 bases and J by 4 bases, with 10 bases between. This CDR3 contains 13 residues. Germline CDR1 MNHNY, CDR2 SVGAGI (reference sequence). The CDR3 coding sequence is TGTGCCAGCAGTTCTCTGCACTCCTATGGCTACACCTTC. It is translated as CASSSLHSYGYTF.

The rearrangement joins TRBV5-1 to TRBJ1-4, with D uncertain. The CDR3 totals 15 residues. CDR1 SGHRS and CDR2 YFSETQ come from the germline V gene. The V and J ends lost 4 bases and 3 bases respectively, with 13 bases between them. CDR3 loop: CASSQLGVPNEKLFF. CDR3 bases: TGCGCCAGCAGCCAATTAGGTGTTCCTAATGAAAAACTGTTTTTT. Full variable domain (missing parts from reference TRBV5-1 and TRBJ1-4): KAGVTQTPRYLIKTRGQQVTLSCSPISGHRSVSWYQQTPGQGLQFLFEYFSETQRNKGNFPGRFSGRQFSNSRSEMNVSTLELGDSALYLCASSQLGVPNEKLFFGSGTQLSVL.